This T cell receptor (beta chain) was observed in a study of T cell changes during pregnancy in multiple sclerosis. CDR3 length equals 15 residues. Germline-derived CDR1 and CDR2 are SGHNT and YYREEE (reference sequence). Deletions cut 0 bases from V and 4 bases from J, with 10 bases between. Repertoires were generated with immunoSEQ multiplex PCR, while TCRdb's copy carries only in-frame clones and drops some. The profile shows tens of thousands of clones, 90% of them singletons. The material sequenced was CD4+ T cells from peripheral blood mononuclear cells, taken in the second trimester of pregnancy. The origin of this receptor is a female donor with multiple sclerosis, enrolled in a pregnancy study. The rearrangement uses TRBV5-4 and TRBJ2-2; D is unresolved. In DNA, the CDR3 is TGTGCCAGCAGCTTGGAACCTCTTAGCACCGGGGAGCTGTTTTTT. Protein: CASSLEPLSTGELFF.